A single sample gave rise to the 20 T cell receptor beta chains below, sequenced in a study of cytomegalovirus exposure and HLA in healthy donors. Primers: 60 Vbeta forward and 13 Jbeta reverse. The data were produced by immunoSEQ multiplex PCR, yet TCRdb's version contains in-frame clones alone and is incomplete. The sample table includes 150,000 or so clones. The sample comprised PBMCs. These receptors were obtained from a woman in her fifties or sixties in good health and CMV-seronegative.

The chain has TRBV7-3 and TRBJ1-1; D is uncertain. V dropped 3 bases and J dropped 3 bases, with 11 bases sitting between them. This CDR3 has 14 amino acids. Germline CDR1 and CDR2: SGHTA and FQGTGA. The CDR3, as DNA: TGTGCCAGCAGCTTCGGGAGCGGATACACTGAAGCTTTCTTT. This gives the protein CASSFGSGYTEAFF.

CDR3 residues: CASSRDRRSDQPQHF. The CDR3 coding sequence is TGTGCCAGTTCACGGGACAGAAGGTCGGATCAGCCCCAGCATTTT. The rearrangement joins TRBV2 to TRBJ1-5, with TRBD1 identical over 7 bases. Germline V CDR1 and CDR2: SNHLY, FYNNEI. There are 15 residues in the CDR3. Germline trimming cut 9 bases from V and 5 bases from J; bases unmatched to any gene: 13.

This sequence joins TRBV19 and TRBJ1-2; possible D gene TRBD1, 5 bases. Germline assignment: CDR1 LNHDA and CDR2 SQIVND (reference sequence). V lost 6 bases, J lost 4 bases, and 15 bases lay in between. CDR3 length equals 14 residues. Here the CDR3 reads CASSPGSGGYGYTF. The CDR3 nucleotides read TGTGCCAGTAGCCCCGGATCGGGGGGCTATGGCTACACCTTC. The full variable domain, completed using reference TRBV19 and TRBJ1-2, is DGGITQSPKYLFRKEGQNVTLSCEQNLNHDAMYWYRQDPGQGLRLIYYSQIVNDFQKGDIAEGYSVSREKKESFPLTVTSAQKNPTAFYLCASSPGSGGYGYTFGSGTRLTVV.

The genes are TRBV18 and TRBJ2-5; a weak D match, TRBD2 (5 bases). Germline V gives CDR1 KGHSH, CDR2 LQKENI. This CDR3 spans 13 amino acids. The ends were cut back, 2 bases at V and 5 bases at J, with 9 bases in the middle. The CDR3 DNA reads TGTGCCAGCTCACCAGGGGAGTCGGAGACCCAGTACTTC. Translation: CASSPGESETQYF.

The chain has TRBV28 and TRBJ1-3; unclear D gene. V was trimmed by 10 bases and J by 7 bases, leaving 11 bases between them. The CDR3 is made up of 11 amino acids. Per germline, CDR1 MDHEN and CDR2 SYDVKM. The CDR3: CATRRGNTIYF. Written as DNA, the CDR3 is TGTGCCACCAGGCGCGGGAACACCATATATTTT.

The chain uses TRBV7-2 and TRBJ2-7, with 7 bases that match TRBD2. With 4 bases clipped from V and 4 bases from J, the junction kept 10 bases outside the gene matches. CDR1 and CDR2 from the germline V gene are SGHTA and FQGNSA. This CDR3 region has 15 residues. The CDR3 DNA is TGTGCCAGCAGCTGGGGAGTGGGGGAGGGATACGAGCAGTACTTC. This gives the protein CASSWGVGEGYEQYF.

The CDR3 DNA is TGTGCCAGCAGTTTAGGGACAGGGTACTACAATGAGCAGTTCTTC. This sequence encodes CASSLGTGYYNEQFF. The chain uses TRBV27 and TRBJ2-1, with 9 bases aligning to TRBD1. Per germline, CDR1 MNHEY and CDR2 SMNVEV (reference sequence). V trimming: 2 bases; J trimming: 3 bases; junction bases outside the gene matches: 2. The CDR3 is made up of 15 amino acids.

V usage is TRBV19 and J usage is TRBJ2-2; weak D call: TRBD2 (6 bases). The CDR3 covers 15 residues. CDR1 is LNHDA, CDR2 SQIVND, per germline (reference sequence). V lost 8 bases, J lost 7 bases, and 20 bases lay in between. CDR3 bases: TGTGCCAGTGGCTCTCCGGGAGAGAGTGGCGGGGAGCTGTTTTTT. Its translation: CASGSPGESGGELFF.

The rearrangement joins TRBV6-1 to TRBJ2-6, with D hard to call. CDR1 and CDR2 from the germline V gene are MNHNS and SASEGT. The CDR3 consists of 16 residues. Between the trimmed V and J ends, which lost 6 bases and 0 bases, there was a span of 12 bases. CDR3 coding DNA: TGTGCCAGCAGGGAATGGGCACGCTCTGGGGCCAACGTCCTGACTTTC. Residues: CASREWARSGANVLTF.

The rearrangement uses TRBV18 and TRBJ2-1, with TRBD1 as a possible D gene (5 bases). CDR3 length: 14 amino acids. CDR1 and CDR2 from the germline V gene are KGHSH and LQKENI. V was cut by 3 bases and J by 5 bases, with 11 bases left in between. CDR3 amino acids: CASSPLARDNEQFF. The CDR3 coding sequence is TGTGCCAGCTCACCCTTAGCCAGGGACAATGAGCAGTTCTTC.

J is TRBJ2-7 and V is TRBV6-1; perhaps TRBD2 as D (7 bases). The germline V gene has CDR1 MNHNS and CDR2 SASEGT. The CDR3 contains 12 residues. Trimming shortened V by 10 bases and J by 2 bases, and 12 bases separated the two germline ends. In DNA form, the CDR3 reads TGTGCCACAGGGGAGGGGACCTACGAGCAGTACTTC. Protein product: CATGEGTYEQYF.

The chain combines TRBV5-1 with TRBJ1-1; 9 positions match TRBD1. Germline V lookup: CDR1 SGHRS, CDR2 YFSETQ. The CDR3 sequence is 14 residues long. V trimming: 4 bases; J trimming: 4 bases; junction bases outside the gene matches: 5. CDR3 bases: TGCGCCAGCAGCGGACTGACAGGGGGCACTGAAGCTTTCTTT. Protein: CASSGLTGGTEAFF.

The genes are TRBV9 and TRBJ2-1, with 9 bases that match TRBD1. The CDR3 totals 15 residues. Unmatched junction bases numbered 3, after V lost 2 bases and J lost 3 bases. The germline CDR1 and CDR2 sequences are SGDLS and YYNGEE. CDR3 residues: CASSVDRGGYNEQFF. DNA for the CDR3: TGTGCCAGCAGCGTTGACAGGGGGGGCTACAATGAGCAGTTCTTC. Complete variable domain (other parts from reference TRBV9 and TRBJ2-1): DSGVTQTPKHLITATGQRVTLRCSPRSGDLSVYWYQQSLDQGLQFLIQYYNGEERAKGNILERFSAQQFPDLHSELNLSSLELGDSALYFCASSVDRGGYNEQFFGPGTRLTVL.

This rearrangement joins TRBV15 to TRBJ2-5, with 9 positions matching TRBD1. Near its end, the DNA agrees better with TRBJ2-7, so the J call may be wrong. This CDR3 spans 16 amino acids. CDR1 LNHNV and CDR2 YYDKDF come from the germline V gene (reference sequence). Here the CDR3 reads CATSRGTGTGQHEQYF. The CDR3 nucleotides read TGTGCCACCAGCAGAGGGACCGGGACAGGGCAACACGAGCAGTACTTC.

This chain uses TRBV6-6 with TRBJ1-4, with D perhaps matching TRBD1 (5 bases). The CDR3 contains 15 residues. Trimming took off 7 bases at V and 0 bases at J, with 12 bases between the two ends. In germline, CDR1 is MNHNY, CDR2 SVGAGI (reference sequence). CDR3 residues: CASNSGDSTNEKLFF. The CDR3 nucleotides read TGTGCCAGCAACTCGGGGGATTCAACTAATGAAAAACTGTTTTTT.

CDR3 protein: CSATGTGDTF. The CDR3 nucleotides read TGCAGTGCTACGGGGACAGGGGACACCTTC. J is TRBJ1-2 and V is TRBV20-1; TRBD1 aligns across 10 bases. CDR3 length: 10 amino acids. Germline V lookup: CDR1 DFQATT, CDR2 SNEGSKA (reference sequence). Trimming took 4 bases from V and 12 from J; bases not matched to a gene: 2.

This rearrangement joins TRBV6-6 to TRBJ1-5; D unresolved. Trimming removed 4 bases from V and 5 bases from J, with 15 bases in between. In germline, CDR1 is MNHNY, CDR2 SVGAGI (reference sequence). The length of the CDR3 is 15 residues. As DNA, the CDR3 is TGTGCCAGCAGTTCCAGGTCGGATTCCGATCAGCCCCAGCATTTT. Translation: CASSSRSDSDQPQHF.

The CDR3 is CALTVTSGANNEQFF. CDR3 DNA: TGTGCCTTGACCGTGACTAGCGGGGCTAACAATGAGCAGTTCTTC. The chain links TRBV30 to TRBJ2-1; 11 positions match TRBD2. The CDR3 consists of 15 residues. Unmatched junction bases numbered 10, after V lost 7 bases and J lost 5 bases. Germline V gives CDR1 GTSNPN, CDR2 SVGIG (reference sequence).

The chain employs TRBV6-1 and TRBJ2-7; the match to TRBD2 covers 11 bases. CDR1 MNHNS and CDR2 SASEGT come from the germline V gene. The CDR3 extends over 14 amino acids. V shed 4 bases, J shed 2 bases, and the junction held 1 base outside the gene matches. The CDR3 protein is CASSAGLAAYEQYF. The CDR3 DNA is TGTGCCAGCAGTGCGGGACTAGCGGCCTACGAGCAGTACTTC.

V and J are TRBV7-2 and TRBJ1-6; D may be TRBD1 (6 bases). Germline CDR1 is SGHTA and CDR2 is FQGNSA. This CDR3 is 14 amino acids long. The V gene lost 5 bases and the J gene lost 9 bases, with 14 bases spanning the gap. CDR3 bases: TGTGCCAGCAGCCCCCAGGGGCATAGTTCACCCCTCCACTTT. Its translation is CASSPQGHSSPLHF.